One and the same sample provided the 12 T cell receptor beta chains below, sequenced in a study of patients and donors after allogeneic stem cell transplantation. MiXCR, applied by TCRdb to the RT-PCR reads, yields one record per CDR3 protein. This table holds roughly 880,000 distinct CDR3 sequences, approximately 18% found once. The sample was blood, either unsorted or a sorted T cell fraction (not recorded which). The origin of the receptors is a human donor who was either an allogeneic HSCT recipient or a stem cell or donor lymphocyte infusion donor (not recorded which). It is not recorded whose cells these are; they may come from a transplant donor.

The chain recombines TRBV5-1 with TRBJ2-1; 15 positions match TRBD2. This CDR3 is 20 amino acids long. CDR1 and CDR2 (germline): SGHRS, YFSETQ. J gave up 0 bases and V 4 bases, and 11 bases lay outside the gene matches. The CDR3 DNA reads TGCGCCAGCAGCGGAGGGACTAGCGGGGGGAACCCGAGCTCCTACAATGAGCAGTTCTTC. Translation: CASSGGTSGGNPSSYNEQFF.

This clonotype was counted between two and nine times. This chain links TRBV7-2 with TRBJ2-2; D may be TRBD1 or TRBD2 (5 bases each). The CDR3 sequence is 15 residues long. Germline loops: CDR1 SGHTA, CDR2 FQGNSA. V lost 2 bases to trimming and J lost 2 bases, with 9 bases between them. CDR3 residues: CASSLMGVNTGELFF. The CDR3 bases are TGTGCCAGCAGCTTAATGGGGGTCAACACCGGGGAGCTGTTTTTT. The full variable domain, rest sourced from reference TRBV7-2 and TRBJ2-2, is GAGVSQSPSNKVTEKGKDVELRCDPISGHTALYWYRQSLGQGLEFLIYFQGNSAPDKSGLPSDRFSAERTGGSVSTLTIQRTQQEDSAVYLCASSLMGVNTGELFFGEGSRLTVL.

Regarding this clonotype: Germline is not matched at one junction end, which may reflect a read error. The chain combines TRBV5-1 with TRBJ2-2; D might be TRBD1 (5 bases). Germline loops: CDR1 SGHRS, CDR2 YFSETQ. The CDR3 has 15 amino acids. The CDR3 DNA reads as TGCGCCAGCAGCCGACAGCCAGAAAACACCAGGGAGCTGTTTTTT. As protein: CASSRQPENTRELFF.

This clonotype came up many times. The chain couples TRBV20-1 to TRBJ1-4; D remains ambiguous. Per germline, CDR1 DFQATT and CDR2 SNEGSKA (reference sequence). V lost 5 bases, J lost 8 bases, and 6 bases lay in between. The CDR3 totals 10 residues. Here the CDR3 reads CSAGREKLFF. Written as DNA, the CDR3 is TGCAGTGCTGGGAGGGAAAAACTGTTTTTT.

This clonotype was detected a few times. CDR3: CASSLAGRGQGQPQHF. The CDR3 region has the DNA TGCGCCAGCAGCTTGGCCGGCAGGGGTCAAGGACAGCCCCAGCATTTT. V and J are TRBV5-1 and TRBJ1-5, with D maybe TRBD1 (6 bases). The CDR3 consists of 16 residues. Germline CDR1 SGHRS, CDR2 YFSETQ. The V end lost 0 bases, the J end lost 7 bases, and 17 bases lay between the germline ends.

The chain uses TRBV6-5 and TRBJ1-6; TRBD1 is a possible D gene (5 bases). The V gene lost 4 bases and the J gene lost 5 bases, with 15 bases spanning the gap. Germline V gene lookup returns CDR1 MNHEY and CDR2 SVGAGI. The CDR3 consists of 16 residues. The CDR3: CASSFGAGLHNSPLHF. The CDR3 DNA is TGTGCCAGCAGTTTCGGGGCAGGCCTTCATAATTCACCCCTCCACTTT.

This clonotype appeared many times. CDR3 sequence reads: CASRRTGGDYGYTF. The CDR3 DNA reads as TGTGCCAGCAGAAGGACAGGGGGCGACTATGGCTACACCTTC. V and J are TRBV6-1 and TRBJ1-2; 11 bases align to TRBD1. V was pared by 6 bases and J by 3 bases, with 3 bases of the junction left unmatched. This CDR3 is 14 amino acids long. Looked up from germline, CDR1 is MNHNS and CDR2 is SASEGT.

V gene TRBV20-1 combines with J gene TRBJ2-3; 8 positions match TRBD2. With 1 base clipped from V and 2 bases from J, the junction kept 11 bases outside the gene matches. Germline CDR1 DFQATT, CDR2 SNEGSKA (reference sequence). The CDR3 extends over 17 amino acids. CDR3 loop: CSARAHPLAGYTDTQYF. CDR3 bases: TGCAGTGCTAGAGCCCACCCCCTAGCGGGCTACACAGATACGCAGTATTTT.

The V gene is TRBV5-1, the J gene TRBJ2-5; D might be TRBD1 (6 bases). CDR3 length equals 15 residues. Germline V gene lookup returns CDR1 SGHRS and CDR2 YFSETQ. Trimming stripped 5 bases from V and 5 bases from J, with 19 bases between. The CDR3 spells CASRPPHMGAETQYF. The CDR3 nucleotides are TGCGCCAGCAGACCCCCTCATATGGGGGCGGAGACCCAGTACTTC.

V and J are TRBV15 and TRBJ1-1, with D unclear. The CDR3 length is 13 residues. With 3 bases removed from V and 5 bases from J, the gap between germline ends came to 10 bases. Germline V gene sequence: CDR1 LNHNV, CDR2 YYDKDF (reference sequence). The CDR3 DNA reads TGTGCCACCAGCAGTGTGGGTGGGACTGAAGCTTTCTTT. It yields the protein CATSSVGGTEAFF.

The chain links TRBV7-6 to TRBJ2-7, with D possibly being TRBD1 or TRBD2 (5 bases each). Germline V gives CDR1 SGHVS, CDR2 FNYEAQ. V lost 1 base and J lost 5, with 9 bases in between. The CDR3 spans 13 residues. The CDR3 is CASSLGGPDEQYF. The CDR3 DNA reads TGTGCCAGCAGCTTAGGGGGACCTGACGAGCAGTACTTC.

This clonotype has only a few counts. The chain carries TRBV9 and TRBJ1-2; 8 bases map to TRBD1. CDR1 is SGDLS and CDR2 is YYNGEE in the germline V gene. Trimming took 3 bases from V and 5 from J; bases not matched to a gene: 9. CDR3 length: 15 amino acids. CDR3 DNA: TGTGCCAGCAGCGACAGCTTGACAGGGGAGTATGGCTACACCTTC. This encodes CASSDSLTGEYGYTF. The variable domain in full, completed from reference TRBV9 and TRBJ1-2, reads DSGVTQTPKHLITATGQRVTLRCSPRSGDLSVYWYQQSLDQGLQFLIQYYNGEERAKGNILERFSAQQFPDLHSELNLSSLELGDSALYFCASSDSLTGEYGYTFGSGTRLTVV.